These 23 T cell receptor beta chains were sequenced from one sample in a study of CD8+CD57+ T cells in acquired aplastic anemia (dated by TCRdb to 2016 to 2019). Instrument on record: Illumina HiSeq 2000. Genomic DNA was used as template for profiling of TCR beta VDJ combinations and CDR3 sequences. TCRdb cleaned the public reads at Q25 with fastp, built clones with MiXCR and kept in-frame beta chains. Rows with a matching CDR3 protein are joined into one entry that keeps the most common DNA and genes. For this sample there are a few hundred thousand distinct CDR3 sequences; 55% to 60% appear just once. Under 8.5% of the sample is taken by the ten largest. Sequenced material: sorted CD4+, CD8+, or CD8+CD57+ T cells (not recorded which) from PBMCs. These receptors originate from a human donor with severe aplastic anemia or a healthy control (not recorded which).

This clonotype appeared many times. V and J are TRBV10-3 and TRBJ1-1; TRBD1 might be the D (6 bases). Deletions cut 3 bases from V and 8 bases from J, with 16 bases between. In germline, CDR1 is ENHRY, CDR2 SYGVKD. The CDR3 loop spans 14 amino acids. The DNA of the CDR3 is TGTGCCATCAGTGACCCCGGACGGACAGAAGAAGCTTTCTTT. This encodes CAISDPGRTEEAFF.

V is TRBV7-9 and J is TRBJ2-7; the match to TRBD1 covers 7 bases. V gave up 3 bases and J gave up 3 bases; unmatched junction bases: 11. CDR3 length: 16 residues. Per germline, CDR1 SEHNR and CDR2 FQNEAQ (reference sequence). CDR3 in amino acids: CASSLLQGPHSYEQYF. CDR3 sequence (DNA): TGTGCCAGCAGCTTGCTACAGGGGCCGCATAGCTACGAGCAGTACTTC.

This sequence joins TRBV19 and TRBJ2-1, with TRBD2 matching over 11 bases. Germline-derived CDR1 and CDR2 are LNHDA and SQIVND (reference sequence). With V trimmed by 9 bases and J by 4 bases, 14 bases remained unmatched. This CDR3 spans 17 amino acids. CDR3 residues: CASSPGVAGGRYNEQFF. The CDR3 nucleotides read TGTGCCAGCAGCCCGGGTGTAGCGGGAGGGCGTTACAATGAGCAGTTCTTC.

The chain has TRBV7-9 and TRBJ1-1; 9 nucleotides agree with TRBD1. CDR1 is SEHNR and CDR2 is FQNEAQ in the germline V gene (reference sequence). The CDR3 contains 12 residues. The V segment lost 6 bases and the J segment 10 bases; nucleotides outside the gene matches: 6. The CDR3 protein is CASRKPQGAAFF. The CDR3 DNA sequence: TGTGCCAGCAGGAAACCACAGGGGGCAGCTTTCTTT.

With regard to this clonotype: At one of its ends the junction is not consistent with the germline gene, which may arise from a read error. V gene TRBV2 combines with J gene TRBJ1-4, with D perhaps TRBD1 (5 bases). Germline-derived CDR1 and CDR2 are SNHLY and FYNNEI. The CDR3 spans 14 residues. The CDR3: CTSLRGENEEKLFF. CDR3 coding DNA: TGTACCAGCCTCCGGGGGGAGAATGAAGAAAAACTGTTTTTT.

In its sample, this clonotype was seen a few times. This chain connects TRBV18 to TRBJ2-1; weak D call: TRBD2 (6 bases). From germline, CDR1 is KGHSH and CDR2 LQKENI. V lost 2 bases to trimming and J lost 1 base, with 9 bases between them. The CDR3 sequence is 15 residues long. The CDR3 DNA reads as TGTGCCAGCTCACCAATACGGGGGTCCTACAATGAGCAGTTCTTC. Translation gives CASSPIRGSYNEQFF.

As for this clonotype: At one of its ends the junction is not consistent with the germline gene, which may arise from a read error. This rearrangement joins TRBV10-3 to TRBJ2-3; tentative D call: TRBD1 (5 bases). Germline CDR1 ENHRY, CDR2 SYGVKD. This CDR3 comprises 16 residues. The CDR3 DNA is TGTGCCAGCAGTTACAGGTCGCCCGACAGCACAGATACGCAGTATTTT. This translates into CASSYRSPDSTDTQYF.

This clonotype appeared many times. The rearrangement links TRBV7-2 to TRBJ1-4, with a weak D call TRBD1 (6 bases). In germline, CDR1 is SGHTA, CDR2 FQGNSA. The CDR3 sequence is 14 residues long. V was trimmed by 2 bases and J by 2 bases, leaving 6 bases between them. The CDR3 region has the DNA TGTGCCAGCAGCTTAAGGGGGACTAATGAAAAACTGTTTTTT. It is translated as CASSLRGTNEKLFF.

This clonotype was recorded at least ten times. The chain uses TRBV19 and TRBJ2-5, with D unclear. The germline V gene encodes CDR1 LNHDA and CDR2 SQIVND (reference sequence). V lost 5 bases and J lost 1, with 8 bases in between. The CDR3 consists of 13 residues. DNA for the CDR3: TGTGCCAGTAGTGTCCTCACCCAAGAGACCCAGTACTTC. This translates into CASSVLTQETQYF.

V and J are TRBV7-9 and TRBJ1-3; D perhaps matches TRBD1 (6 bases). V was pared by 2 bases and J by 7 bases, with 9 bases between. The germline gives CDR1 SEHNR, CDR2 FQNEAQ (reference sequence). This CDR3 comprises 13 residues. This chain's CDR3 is CASSLSGQNTIYF. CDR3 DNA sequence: TGTGCCAGCAGCTTAAGCGGACAGAACACCATATATTTT.

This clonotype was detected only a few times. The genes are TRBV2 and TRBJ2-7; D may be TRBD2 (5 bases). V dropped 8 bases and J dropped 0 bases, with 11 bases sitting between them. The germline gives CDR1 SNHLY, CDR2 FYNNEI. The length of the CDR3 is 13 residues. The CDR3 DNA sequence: TGTGCCAGCGTCCCTAGCAGCTCCTACGAGCAGTACTTC. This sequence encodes CASVPSSSYEQYF.

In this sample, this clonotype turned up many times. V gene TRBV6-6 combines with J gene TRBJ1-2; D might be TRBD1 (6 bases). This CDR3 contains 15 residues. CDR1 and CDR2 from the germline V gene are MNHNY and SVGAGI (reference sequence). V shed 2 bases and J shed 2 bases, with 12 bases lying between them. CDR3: CASSYPNTGNYGYTF. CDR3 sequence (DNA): TGTGCCAGCAGTTACCCCAACACAGGGAACTATGGCTACACCTTC.

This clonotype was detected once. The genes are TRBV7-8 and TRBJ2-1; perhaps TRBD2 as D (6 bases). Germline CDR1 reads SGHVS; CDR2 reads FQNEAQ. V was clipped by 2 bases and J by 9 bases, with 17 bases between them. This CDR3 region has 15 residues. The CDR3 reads CASSLRSSAQGEQFF. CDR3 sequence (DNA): TGTGCCAGCAGCTTACGCTCTAGCGCCCAGGGTGAGCAGTTCTTC.

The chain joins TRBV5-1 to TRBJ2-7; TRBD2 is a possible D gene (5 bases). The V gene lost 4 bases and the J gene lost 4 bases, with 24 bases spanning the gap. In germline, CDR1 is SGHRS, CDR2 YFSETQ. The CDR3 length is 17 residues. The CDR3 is CASSQNTGSGQPYEQYF. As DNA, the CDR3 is TGCGCCAGCAGCCAAAACACGGGATCTGGGCAGCCATACGAGCAGTACTTC.

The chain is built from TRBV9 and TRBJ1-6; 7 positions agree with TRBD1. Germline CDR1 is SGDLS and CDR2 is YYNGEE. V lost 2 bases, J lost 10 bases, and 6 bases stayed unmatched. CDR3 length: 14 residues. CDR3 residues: CASSVQGGGSPLHF. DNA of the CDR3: TGTGCCAGCAGCGTTCAGGGAGGGGGCTCACCCCTCCACTTT.

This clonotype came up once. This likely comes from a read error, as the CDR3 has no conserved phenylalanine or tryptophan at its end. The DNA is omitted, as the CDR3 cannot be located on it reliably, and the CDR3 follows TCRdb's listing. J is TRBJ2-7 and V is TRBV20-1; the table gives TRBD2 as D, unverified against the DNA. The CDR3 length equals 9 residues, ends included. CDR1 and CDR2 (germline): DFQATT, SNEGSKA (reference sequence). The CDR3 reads CSARGAGTS.

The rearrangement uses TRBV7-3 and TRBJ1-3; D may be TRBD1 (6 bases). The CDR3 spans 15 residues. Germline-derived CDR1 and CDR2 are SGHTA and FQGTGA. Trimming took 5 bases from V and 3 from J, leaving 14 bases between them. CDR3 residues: CASSQRRDNGNTIYF. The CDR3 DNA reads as TGTGCCAGCAGCCAACGTCGGGACAATGGAAACACCATATATTTT.

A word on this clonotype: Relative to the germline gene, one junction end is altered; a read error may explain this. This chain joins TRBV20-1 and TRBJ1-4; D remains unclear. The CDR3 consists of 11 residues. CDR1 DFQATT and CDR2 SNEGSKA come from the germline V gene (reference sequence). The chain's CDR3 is CSAETNEKLFF. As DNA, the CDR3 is TGCAGCGCTGAAACTAATGAAAAACTGTTCTTT.

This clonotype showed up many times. CDR3 in DNA: TGTGCCAGTATTCGGACAGGGGGCACCGCCGGGGAGCTGTTTTTT. Translation: CASIRTGGTAGELFF. The chain joins TRBV19 to TRBJ2-2; 11 bases map to TRBD1. CDR3 length: 15 amino acids. Germline CDR1 reads LNHDA; CDR2 reads SQIVND (reference sequence). V gave up 7 bases and J gave up 6 bases; unmatched junction bases: 7. Combining the CDR3 with reference TRBV19 and TRBJ2-2 gives the whole variable domain DGGITQSPKYLFRKEGQNVTLSCEQNLNHDAMYWYRQDPGQGLRLIYYSQIVNDFQKGDIAEGYSVSREKKESFPLTVTSAQKNPTAFYLCASIRTGGTAGELFFGEGSRLTVL.

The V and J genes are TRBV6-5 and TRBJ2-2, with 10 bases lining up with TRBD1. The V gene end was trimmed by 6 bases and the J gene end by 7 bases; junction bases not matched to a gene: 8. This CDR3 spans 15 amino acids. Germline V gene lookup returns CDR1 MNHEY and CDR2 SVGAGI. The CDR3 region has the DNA TGTGCCAGCAGCACCGGGACAGGGGAGTACGGGGAGCTGTTTTTT. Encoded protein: CASSTGTGEYGELFF.

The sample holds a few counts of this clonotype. The CDR3 DNA sequence: TGTGCCAGCAATCCCAGGTGGGGAAGGGTCACAGATACGCAGTATTTT. Protein sequence: CASNPRWGRVTDTQYF. The J gene is TRBJ2-3, the V gene TRBV27; D is undetermined. Per the germline V gene, CDR1 is MNHEY and CDR2 is SMNVEV (reference sequence). The CDR3 loop spans 16 amino acids. V gave up 7 bases and J gave up 2 bases, with 19 bases separating them.

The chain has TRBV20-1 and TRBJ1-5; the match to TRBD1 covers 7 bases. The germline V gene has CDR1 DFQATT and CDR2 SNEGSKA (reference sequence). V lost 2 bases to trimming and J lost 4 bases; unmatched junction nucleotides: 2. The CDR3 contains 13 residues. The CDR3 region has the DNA TGCAGTGCTAGACCGGACAGGAATCAGCCCCAGCATTTT. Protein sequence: CSARPDRNQPQHF.

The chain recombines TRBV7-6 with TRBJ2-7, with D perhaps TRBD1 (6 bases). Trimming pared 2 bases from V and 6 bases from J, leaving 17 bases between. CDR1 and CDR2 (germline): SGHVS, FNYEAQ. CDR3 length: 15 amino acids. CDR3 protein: CASSLMARGSGEQYF. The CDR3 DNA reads TGTGCCAGCAGCTTAATGGCCAGGGGATCTGGCGAGCAGTACTTC.